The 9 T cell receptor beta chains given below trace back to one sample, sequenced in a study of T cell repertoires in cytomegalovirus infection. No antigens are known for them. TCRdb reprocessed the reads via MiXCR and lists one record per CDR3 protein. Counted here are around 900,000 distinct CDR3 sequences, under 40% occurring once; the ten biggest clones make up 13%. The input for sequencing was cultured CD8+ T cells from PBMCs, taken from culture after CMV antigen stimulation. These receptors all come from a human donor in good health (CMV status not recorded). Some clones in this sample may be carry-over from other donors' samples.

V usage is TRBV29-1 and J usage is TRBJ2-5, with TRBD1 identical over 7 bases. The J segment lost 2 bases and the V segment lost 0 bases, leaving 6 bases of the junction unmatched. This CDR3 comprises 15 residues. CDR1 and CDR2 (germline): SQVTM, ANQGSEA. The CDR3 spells CSVEDVGTAQETQYF. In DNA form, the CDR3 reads TGCAGCGTTGAAGATGTAGGGACAGCTCAAGAGACCCAGTACTTC. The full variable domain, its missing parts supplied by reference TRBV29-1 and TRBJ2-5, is SAVISQKPSRDICQRGTSLTIQCQVDSQVTMMFWYRQQPGQSLTLIATANQGSEATYESGFVIDKFPISRPNLTFSTLTVSNMSPEDSSIYLCSVEDVGTAQETQYFGPGTRLLVL.

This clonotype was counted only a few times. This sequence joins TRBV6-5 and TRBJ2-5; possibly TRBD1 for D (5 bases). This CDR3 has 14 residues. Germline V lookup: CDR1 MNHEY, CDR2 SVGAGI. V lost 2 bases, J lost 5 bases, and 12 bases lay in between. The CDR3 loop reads CASSYDAPGETQYF. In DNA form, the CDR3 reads TGTGCCAGCAGTTACGACGCGCCAGGGGAGACCCAGTACTTC.

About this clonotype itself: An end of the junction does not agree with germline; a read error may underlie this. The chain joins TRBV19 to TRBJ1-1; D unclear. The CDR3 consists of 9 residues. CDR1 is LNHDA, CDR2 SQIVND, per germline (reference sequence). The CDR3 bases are TGTGCCAGAAGTATCGAAGCTTTCTTT. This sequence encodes CARSIEAFF. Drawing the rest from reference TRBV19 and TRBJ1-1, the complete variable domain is DGGITQSPKYLFRKEGQNVTLSCEQNLNHDAMYWYRQDPGQGLRLIYYSQIVNDFQKGDIAEGYSVSREKKESFPLTVTSAQKNPTAFYLCARSIEAFFGQGTRLTVV.

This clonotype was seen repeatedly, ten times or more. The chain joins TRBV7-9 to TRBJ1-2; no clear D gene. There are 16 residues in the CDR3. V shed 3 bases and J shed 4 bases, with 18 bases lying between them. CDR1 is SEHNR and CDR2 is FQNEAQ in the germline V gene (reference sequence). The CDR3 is CASSFAAHPDFYGYTF. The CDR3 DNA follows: TGTGCCAGCAGCTTCGCAGCCCATCCCGACTTCTATGGCTACACCTTC. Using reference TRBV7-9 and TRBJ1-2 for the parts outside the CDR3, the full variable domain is DTGVSQNPRHKITKRGQNVTFRCDPISEHNRLYWYRQTLGQGPEFLTYFQNEAQLEKSRLLSDRFSAERPKGSFSTLEIQRTEQGDSAMYLCASSFAAHPDFYGYTFGSGTRLTVV.

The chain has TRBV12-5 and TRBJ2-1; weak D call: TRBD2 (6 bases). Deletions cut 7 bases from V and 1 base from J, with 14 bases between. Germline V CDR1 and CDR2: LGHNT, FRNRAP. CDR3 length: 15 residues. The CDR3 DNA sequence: TGTGCTAGTGCCCCTCCGGGGGTTTCCTACAATGAGCAGTTCTTC. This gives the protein CASAPPGVSYNEQFF.

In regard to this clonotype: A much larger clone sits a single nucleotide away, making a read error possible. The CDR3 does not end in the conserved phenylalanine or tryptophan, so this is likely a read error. The CDR3 DNA follows: TGTGCCAGCAGCTTCAGTCCATACAATGAGCAGTTCTTG. Translating it yields CASSFSPYNEQFL. The rearrangement uses TRBV7-2 and TRBJ2-1; D is unclear. Per germline, CDR1 SGHTA and CDR2 FQGNSA. V gave up 3 bases and J gave up 4 bases, with 7 bases separating them. The CDR3 totals 13 residues.

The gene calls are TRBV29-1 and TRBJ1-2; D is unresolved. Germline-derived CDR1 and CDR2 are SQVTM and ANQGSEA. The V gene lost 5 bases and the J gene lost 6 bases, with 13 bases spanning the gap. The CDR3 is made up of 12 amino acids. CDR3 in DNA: TGCAGCGTTATAGGTCCGGATAATGGCTACACCTTC. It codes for CSVIGPDNGYTF.

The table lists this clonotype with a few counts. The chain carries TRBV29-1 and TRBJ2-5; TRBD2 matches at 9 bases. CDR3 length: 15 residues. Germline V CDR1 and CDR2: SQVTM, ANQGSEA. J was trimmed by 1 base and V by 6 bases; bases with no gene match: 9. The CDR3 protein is CSVWTSEPLQETQYF. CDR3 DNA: TGCAGCGTCTGGACTAGCGAACCACTCCAAGAGACCCAGTACTTC.

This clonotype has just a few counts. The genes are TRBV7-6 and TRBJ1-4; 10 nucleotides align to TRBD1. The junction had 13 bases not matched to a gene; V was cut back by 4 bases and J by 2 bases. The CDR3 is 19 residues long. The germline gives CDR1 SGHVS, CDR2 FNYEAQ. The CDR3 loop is CASSSGQGEVVSTNEKLFF. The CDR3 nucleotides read TGTGCCAGCAGCTCCGGACAGGGGGAGGTGGTATCGACTAATGAAAAACTGTTTTTT.